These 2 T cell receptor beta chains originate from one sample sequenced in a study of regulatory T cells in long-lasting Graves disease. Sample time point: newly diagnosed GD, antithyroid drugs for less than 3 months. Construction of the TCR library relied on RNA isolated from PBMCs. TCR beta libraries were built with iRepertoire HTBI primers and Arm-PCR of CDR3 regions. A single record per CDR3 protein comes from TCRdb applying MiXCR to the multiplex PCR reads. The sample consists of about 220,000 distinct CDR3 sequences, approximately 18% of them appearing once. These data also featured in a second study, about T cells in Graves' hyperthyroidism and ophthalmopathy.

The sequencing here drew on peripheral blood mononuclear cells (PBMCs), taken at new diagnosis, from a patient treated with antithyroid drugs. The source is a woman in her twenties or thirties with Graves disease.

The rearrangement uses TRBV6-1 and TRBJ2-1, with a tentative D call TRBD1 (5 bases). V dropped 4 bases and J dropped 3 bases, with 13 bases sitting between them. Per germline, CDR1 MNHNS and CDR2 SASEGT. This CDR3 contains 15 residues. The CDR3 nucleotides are TGTGCCAGCAGTGTACAGGATTATAACTACAATGAGCAGTTCTTC. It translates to CASSVQDYNYNEQFF.

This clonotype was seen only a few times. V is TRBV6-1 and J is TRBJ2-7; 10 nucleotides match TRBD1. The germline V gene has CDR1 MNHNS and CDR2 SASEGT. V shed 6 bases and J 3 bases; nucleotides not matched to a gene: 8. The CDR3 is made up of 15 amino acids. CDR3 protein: CASRTTGTGVYEQYF. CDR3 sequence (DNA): TGTGCCAGCAGAACGACCGGGACAGGGGTCTACGAGCAGTACTTC.